This T cell receptor beta chain was documented in a study of cytomegalovirus exposure and HLA in healthy donors (dated by TCRdb to the late 2010s). Concerning the study at large: A later analysis indicated that the roughly 130 validation repertoires were generated on the platform also employed for the 700 or so repertoires of the first cohort. The study aimed to test whether signatures of past pathogen exposure could be identified by cataloging public T cell receptors. Along with the approximately 600-subject first cohort, a separate validation cohort of over a hundred different subjects was used. To predict cytomegalovirus infection status, the study combined high-throughput TCR immunosequencing, statistical association of individual TCRs with disease status, and machine learning.

The donors were included in the validation cohort of 130 or so subjects, a group kept apart from the roughly 670-subject first cohort. What the authors observed across the whole study: In vitro tests confirmed that a few of the cytomegalovirus-associated TCR beta chains recognize cytomegalovirus antigens. Most TCR sequences were seen in very few donors, while some public TCRs were found in many individuals. Subsequent analysis determined that TCRs grouped into clusters in the first cohort also showed a tendency toward co-occurrence across the roughly 110 validation repertoires, and 85% to 95% of cluster scores exceeded 0. The authors suggested that the approach could potentially be generalized to other disease states and immunological phenotypes. A later analysis had no HLA typing for the validation cohort, so co-occurrence there was scored across all 110 or so repertoires. The study gave a list of 150 to 200 TCR beta chains associated with cytomegalovirus. The classifier was reported to diagnose cytomegalovirus status with high specificity and sensitivity in both the original and validation cohorts.

As to this clone: The target of this receptor is not known. Per-base qualities were not stored, and no clone one base away is much larger.

Library preparation was by the immunoSEQ multiplex PCR assay. The original pipeline was this. A statistical classification framework was developed to diagnose cytomegalovirus status using the catalog of TCR beta chain sequences. TCRdb mirrors the immuneACCESS table, restricted to in-frame sequences. Some clones are absent from its copies; in checked studies, under half trace to an unresolved V gene, and the reason for the others is unknown. That table gives V, J and clone size, and the DNA gave D and trimming. The sample yields tens of thousands of clones; around nine tenths were counted once. The top ten constitute 3% to 4% of the sample. Including the terminal cysteine and phenylalanine, the CDR3 comprises 16 residues. Here the CDR3 DNA is all that survives: 48 bases in frame from base 1. For CDR1 and CDR2, the germline V gene (reference sequence) lists SEHNR and FQNEAQ. The germline V and J ends show losses of 4 bases and 0 bases respectively, and no gene match explains 8 bases of the junction.

Sequences were obtained from PBMCs. The sequence was obtained from a woman in her late teens or twenties in good health and CMV-seropositive. The receptor chain draws on TRBV7-9 and TRBJ2-5, with 7 bases in between that match TRBD1. CDR3 sequence: CASSSTDRDDQETQYF. In nucleotides, the sequence is TGTGCCAGCAGCTCAACCGACAGGGACGACCAAGAGACCCAGTACTTC. Joined to the reference TRBV7-9 and TRBJ2-5 proteins, this CDR3 gives the full variable domain: DTGVSQNPRHKITKRGQNVTFRCDPISEHNRLYWYRQTLGQGPEFLTYFQNEAQLEKSRLLSDRFSAERPKGSFSTLEIQRTEQGDSAMYLCASSSTDRDDQETQYFGPGTRLLVL.